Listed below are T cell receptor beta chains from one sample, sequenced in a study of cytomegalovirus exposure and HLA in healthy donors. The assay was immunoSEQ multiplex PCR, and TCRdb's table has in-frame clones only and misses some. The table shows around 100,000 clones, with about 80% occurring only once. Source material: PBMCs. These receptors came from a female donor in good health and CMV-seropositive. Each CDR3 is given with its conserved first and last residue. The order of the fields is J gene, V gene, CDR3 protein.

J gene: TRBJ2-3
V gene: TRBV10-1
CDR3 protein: CASSELGSGTDTQYF

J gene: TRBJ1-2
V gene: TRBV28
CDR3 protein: CASSSGPGGVGGYTF

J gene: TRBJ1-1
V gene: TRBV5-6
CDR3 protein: CASSSGQGNTEAFF

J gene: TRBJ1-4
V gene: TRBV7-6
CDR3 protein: CASSFDRGRTTNEKLFF

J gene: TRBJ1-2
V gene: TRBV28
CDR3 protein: CASGQAKYYGYTF

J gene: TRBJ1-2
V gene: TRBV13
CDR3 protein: CASSLGDSPGYTF

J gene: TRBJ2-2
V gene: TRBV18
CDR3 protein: CASSRLTSGRPGLFVGELFF

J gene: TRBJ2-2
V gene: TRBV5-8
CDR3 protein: CASNRQWNGELFF

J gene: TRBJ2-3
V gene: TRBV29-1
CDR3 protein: CSVERGQGDTSQYF

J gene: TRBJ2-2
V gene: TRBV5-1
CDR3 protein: CASSHAGTGLLGELFF

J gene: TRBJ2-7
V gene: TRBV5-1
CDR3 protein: CASKPGLATLYEQYF

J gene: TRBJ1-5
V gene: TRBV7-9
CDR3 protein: CASAPQGQLGNQPQHF

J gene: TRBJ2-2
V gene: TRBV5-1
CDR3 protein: CASSLLAGVASGELFF

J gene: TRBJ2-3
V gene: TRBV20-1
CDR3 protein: CSPLLGNTQYF

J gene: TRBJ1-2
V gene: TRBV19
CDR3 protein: CASSNTGTAFEGGYTF